The clone carrying this T cell receptor beta chain has just one count. As for time point: after trial treatment. Treatment here: LDRT plus nivolumab, ipilimumab, low-dose cyclophosphamide and aspirin (RACIN trial). TRAV- and TRBV-specific primers primed first-strand cDNA, covering alpha and beta chains. Using a constant-region primer together with a V-primer adapter, TCRs were subjected to around 22 PCR cycles of amplification. Using its own MiXCR run on the reads, TCRdb lists one record per CDR3 protein. Of 30,000 to 40,000 distinct CDR3 sequences in the sample, under 25% were seen once. The V gene end was trimmed by 1 base and the J gene end by 11 bases; junction bases not matched to a gene: 11. The CDR3 runs 15 residues. The germline gives CDR1 LGHDT, CDR2 YNNKEL (reference sequence). The data were taken from a study of low-dose radiotherapy and immunotherapy resistance in tumors.

This chain links TRBV3-1 with TRBJ2-1; TRBD2 matches at 7 bases. The sequencing used PBMCs, collected after low-dose radiotherapy plus immunotherapy. The sequence was collected from a female donor with ovarian cancer. The CDR3 bases are TGTGCCAGCAGCCAAGTGGGAGGGAGCGACGACCAGCAGTTCTTC. This encodes CASSQVGGSDDQQFF.